This T cell receptor (beta chain) was profiled in a study of STAT3 mutations in large granular lymphocyte leukemia. Looking at the study overall: Roughly half the longitudinally sequenced T-LGLL patients had canonical STAT3 mutations.

Study results and caveats: At least one immunodominant TCR beta clonotype appeared in every T-cell large granular lymphocyte leukemia patient. Sampling intervals varied between patients and samples. Samples missed the first appearance of the clone.

This clone was recorded only once. Its antigen is unidentified. Average productive template count per sample was around 43,000. Only in-frame clones appear in the TCRdb table, and some are missing; sequencing was by immunoSEQ multiplex PCR. The table records approximately 45,000 clones, about 81% of them present only once. Per germline, CDR1 MDHEN and CDR2 SYDVKM. The CDR3 spans 15 residues. Trimming took 7 bases from V and 5 from J, leaving 18 bases between them. The source is a human donor with T large granular lymphocyte leukemia. Some clones in this sample may be carry-over from other donors' samples. Sequenced: PBMCs. The genes are TRBV28 and TRBJ2-1; a weak D match, TRBD2 (5 bases). CDR3 loop: CASTPPGKVHNEQFF. The CDR3 DNA is TGTGCCAGCACACCCCCGGGGAAGGTACACAATGAGCAGTTCTTC.